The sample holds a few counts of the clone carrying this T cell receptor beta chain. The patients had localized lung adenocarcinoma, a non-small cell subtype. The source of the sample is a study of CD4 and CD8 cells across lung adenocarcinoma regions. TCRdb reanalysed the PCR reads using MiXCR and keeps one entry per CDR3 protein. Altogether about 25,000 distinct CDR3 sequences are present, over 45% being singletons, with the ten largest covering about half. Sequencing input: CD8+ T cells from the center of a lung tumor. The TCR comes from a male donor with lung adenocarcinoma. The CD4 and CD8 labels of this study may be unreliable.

This chain's CDR3 is CASSYGRLGTGELFF. CDR3 DNA: TGTGCCAGCAGTTACGGCAGGCTTGGGACCGGGGAGCTGTTTTTT. The chain links TRBV6-5 to TRBJ2-2; D not certain. The CDR3 has 15 amino acids. Germline-derived CDR1 and CDR2 are MNHEY and SVGAGI. Trimming cost V 2 bases and J 5 bases, with 12 bases left between them.